This passage covers 3 T cell receptor beta chains from one sample sequenced in a study of T cells in Graves' hyperthyroidism and ophthalmopathy. Amplification yielded TCR beta CDR3 regions, with RNA transcripts as the source. During a first-round RT-PCR of the TCR CDR3, the HTBI primer set was used. Via MiXCR, TCRdb re-called the multiplex PCR reads, giving one row per CDR3 protein. Among about 420,000 distinct CDR3 sequences listed, around 14% were seen once. Sequenced material: blood. The receptors derive from a woman aged 18-35 years with Graves' hyperthyroidism.

This clonotype has a count of ten or more. The chain joins TRBV20-1 to TRBJ2-7; D not certain. Trimming cost V 2 bases and J 5 bases, with 10 bases left between them. The CDR3 loop spans 12 amino acids. Germline V gene lookup returns CDR1 DFQATT and CDR2 SNEGSKA (reference sequence). CDR3 nucleotide sequence: TGCAGTGCTAGACACCTCGAAGACGAGCAGTACTTC. It codes for CSARHLEDEQYF.

This clonotype was counted at least ten times. The rearrangement joins TRBV28 to TRBJ2-7, with 7 nucleotides matching TRBD2. Trimming took 7 bases from V and 3 from J; bases not matched to a gene: 12. The CDR3 runs to 15 residues. The V gene's germline CDR1 is MDHEN and CDR2 SYDVKM. This chain's CDR3 is CASIRSPGGGYEQYF. The CDR3 coding sequence is TGTGCCAGCATCCGCAGTCCGGGGGGAGGCTACGAGCAGTACTTC. Supplemented by reference TRBV28 and TRBJ2-7, the full variable domain reads DVKVTQSSRYLVKRTGEKVFLECVQDMDHENMFWYRQDPGLGLRLIYFSYDVKMKEKGDIPEGYSVSREKKERFSLILESASTNQTSMYLCASIRSPGGGYEQYFGPGTRLTVT.

In this sample, this clonotype turned up many times. V usage is TRBV20-1 and J usage is TRBJ1-4, with D possibly matching TRBD1 (5 bases). Germline lookup yields CDR1 DFQATT and CDR2 SNEGSKA (reference sequence). CDR3 length: 15 amino acids. V lost 0 bases and J 5 bases, leaving 13 bases between the germline ends. The CDR3 here is CSAREPGTANEKLFF. CDR3 DNA sequence: TGCAGTGCTAGAGAACCGGGGACGGCGAATGAAAAACTGTTTTTT.